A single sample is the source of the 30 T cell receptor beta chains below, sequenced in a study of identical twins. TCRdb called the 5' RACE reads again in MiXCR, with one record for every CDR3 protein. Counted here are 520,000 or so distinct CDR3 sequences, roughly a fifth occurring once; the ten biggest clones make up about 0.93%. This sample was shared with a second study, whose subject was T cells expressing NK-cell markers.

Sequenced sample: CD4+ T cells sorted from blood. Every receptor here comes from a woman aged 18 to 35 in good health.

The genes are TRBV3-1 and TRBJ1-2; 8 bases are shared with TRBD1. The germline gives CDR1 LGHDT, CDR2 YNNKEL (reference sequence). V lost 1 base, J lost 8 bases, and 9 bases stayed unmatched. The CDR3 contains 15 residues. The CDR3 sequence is CASSQGDRTNKGYTF. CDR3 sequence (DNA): TGTGCCAGCAGCCAAGGGGACAGGACGAACAAGGGCTACACCTTC.

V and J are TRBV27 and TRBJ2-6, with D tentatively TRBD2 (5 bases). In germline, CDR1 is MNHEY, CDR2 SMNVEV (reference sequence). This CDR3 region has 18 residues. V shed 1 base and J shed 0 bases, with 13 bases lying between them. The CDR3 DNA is TGTGCCAGCAGTTTATTGGCCCTAGCCCGCTCTGGGGCCAACGTCCTGACTTTC. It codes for CASSLLALARSGANVLTF.

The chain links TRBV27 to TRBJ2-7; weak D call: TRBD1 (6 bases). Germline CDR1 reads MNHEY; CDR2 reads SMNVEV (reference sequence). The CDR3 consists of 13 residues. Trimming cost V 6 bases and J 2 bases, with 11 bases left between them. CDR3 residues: CASRQQGPYEQYF. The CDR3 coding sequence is TGTGCCAGCAGACAACAGGGTCCCTACGAGCAGTACTTC.

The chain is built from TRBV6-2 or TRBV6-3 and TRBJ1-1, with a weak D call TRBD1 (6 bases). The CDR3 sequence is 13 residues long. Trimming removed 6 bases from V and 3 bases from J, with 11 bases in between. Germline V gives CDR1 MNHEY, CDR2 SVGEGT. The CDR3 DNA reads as TGTGCCAGCAGCCGGACAGAAGACACTGAAGCTTTCTTT. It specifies CASSRTEDTEAFF.

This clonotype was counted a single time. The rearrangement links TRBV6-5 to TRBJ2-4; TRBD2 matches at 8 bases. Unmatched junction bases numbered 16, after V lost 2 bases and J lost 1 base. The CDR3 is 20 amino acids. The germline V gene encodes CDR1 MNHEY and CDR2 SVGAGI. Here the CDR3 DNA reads TGTGCCAGCAGTTACCGGGGGCCTCGGGAGGGCCAAGGCGCCAAAAACATTCAGTACTTC. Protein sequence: CASSYRGPREGQGAKNIQYF.

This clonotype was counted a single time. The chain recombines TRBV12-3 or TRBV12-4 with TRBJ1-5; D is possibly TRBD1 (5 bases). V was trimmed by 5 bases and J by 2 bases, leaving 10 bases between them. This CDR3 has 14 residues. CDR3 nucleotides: TGTGCCAGCAGTGCCGTGGGGGGCAATCAGCCCCAGCATTTT. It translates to CASSAVGGNQPQHF.

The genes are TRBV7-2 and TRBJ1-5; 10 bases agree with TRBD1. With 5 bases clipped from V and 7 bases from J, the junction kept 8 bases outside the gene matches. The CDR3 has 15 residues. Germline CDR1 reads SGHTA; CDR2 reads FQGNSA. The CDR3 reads CASSRDRGQGQPQHF. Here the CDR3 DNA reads TGTGCCAGCAGCCGGGACAGGGGTCAGGGGCAGCCCCAGCATTTT.

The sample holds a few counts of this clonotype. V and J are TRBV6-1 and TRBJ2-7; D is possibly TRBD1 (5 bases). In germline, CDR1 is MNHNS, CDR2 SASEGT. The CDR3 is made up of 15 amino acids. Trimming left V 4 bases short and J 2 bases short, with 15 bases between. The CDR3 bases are TGTGCCAGCAGTGGGGGCCTGACTGTTCCCTACGAGCAGTACTTC. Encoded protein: CASSGGLTVPYEQYF.

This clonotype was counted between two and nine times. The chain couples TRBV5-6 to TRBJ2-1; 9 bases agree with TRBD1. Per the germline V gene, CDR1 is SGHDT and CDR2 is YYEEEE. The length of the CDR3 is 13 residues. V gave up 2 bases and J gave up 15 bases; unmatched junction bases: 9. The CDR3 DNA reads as TGTGCCAGCAGCTTTGGGGACAGGGAGCTAGCGTTCTTC. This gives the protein CASSFGDRELAFF.

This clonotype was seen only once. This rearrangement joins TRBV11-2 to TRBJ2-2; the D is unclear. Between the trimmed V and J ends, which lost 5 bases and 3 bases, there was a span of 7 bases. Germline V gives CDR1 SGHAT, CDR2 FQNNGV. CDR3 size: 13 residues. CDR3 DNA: TGTGCCAGCAGCCGACTCGACACCGGGGAGCTGTTTTTT. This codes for CASSRLDTGELFF.

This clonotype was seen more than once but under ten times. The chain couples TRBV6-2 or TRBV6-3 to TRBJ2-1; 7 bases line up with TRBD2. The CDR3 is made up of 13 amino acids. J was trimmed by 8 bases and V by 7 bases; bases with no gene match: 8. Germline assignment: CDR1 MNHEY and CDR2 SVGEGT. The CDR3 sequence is CASNTGLKDEQFF. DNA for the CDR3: TGTGCCAGCAATACGGGACTAAAAGATGAGCAGTTCTTC.

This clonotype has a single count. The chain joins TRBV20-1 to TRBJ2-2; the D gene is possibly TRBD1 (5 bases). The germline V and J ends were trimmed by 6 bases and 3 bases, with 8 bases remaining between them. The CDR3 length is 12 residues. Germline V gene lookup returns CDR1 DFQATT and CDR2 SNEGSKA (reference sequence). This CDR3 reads CSAPTDTGELFF. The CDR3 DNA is TGCAGTGCCCCGACAGACACCGGGGAGCTGTTTTTT.

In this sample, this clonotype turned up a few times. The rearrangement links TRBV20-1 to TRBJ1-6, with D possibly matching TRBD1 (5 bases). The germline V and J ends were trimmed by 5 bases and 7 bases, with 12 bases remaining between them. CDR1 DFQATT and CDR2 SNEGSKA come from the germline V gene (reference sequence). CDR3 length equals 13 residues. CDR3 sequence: CSALDSSNSPLHF. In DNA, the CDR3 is TGCAGTGCTCTTGACAGCAGCAATTCACCCCTCCACTTT.

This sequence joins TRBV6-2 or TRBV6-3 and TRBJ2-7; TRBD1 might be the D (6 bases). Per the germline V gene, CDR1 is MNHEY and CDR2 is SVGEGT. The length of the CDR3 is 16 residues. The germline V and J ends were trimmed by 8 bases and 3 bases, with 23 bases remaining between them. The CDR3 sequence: CASCLGPSGHLYEQYF. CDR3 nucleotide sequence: TGTGCCAGCTGCCTCGGTCCCTCGGGACACCTCTACGAGCAGTACTTC.

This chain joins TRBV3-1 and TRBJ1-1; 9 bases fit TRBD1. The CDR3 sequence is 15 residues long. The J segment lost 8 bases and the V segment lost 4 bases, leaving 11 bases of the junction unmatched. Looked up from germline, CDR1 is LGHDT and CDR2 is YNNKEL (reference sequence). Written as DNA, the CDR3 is TGTGCCAGCAGCCGCCAAGGGACAGGGACTACAGAAGCTTTCTTT. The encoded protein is CASSRQGTGTTEAFF.

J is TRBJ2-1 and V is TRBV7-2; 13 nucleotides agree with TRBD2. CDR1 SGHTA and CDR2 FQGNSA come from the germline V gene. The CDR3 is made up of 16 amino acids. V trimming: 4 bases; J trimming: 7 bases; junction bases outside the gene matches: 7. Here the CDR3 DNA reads TGTGCCAGCAGCTCGCCACTAGCGGGGGGGATAAATGAGCAGTTCTTC. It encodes CASSSPLAGGINEQFF.

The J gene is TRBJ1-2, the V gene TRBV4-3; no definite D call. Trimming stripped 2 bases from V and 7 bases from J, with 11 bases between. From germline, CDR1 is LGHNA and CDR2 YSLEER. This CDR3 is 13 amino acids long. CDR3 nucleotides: TGCGCCAGCAGCCAACCCGGGGTTGGTGGCTACACCTTC. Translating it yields CASSQPGVGGYTF.

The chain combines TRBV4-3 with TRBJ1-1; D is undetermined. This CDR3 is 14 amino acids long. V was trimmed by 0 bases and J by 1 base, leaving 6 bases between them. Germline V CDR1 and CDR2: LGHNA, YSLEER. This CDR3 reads CASSQDRQNTEAFF. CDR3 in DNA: TGCGCCAGCAGCCAAGATCGCCAGAACACTGAAGCTTTCTTT.

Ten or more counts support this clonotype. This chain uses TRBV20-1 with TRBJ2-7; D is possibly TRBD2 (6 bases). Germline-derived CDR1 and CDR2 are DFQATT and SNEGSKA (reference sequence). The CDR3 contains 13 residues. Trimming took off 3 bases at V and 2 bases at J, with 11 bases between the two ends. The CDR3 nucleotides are TGCAGTGCTAGCTGGAGGGGAACCTACGAGCAGTACTTC. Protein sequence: CSASWRGTYEQYF.

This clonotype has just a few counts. The CDR3 DNA follows: TGTGCCAGCAGCTTACTACCGGGACAGGGGTCGAACGAGCAGTACTTC. Translated, it gives CASSLLPGQGSNEQYF. The V gene is TRBV7-9, the J gene TRBJ2-7; 10 nucleotides agree with TRBD1. The CDR3 spans 16 residues. CDR1 and CDR2 from the germline V gene are SEHNR and FQNEAQ (reference sequence). J lost 5 bases, V lost 2 bases, and 9 bases had no gene match.

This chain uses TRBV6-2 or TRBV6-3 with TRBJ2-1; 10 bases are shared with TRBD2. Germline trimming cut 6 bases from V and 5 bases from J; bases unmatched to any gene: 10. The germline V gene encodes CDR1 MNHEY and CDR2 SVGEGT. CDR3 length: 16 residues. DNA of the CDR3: TGTGCCAGCAGCGGTAGCGGGGGGCGTTGGAACAATGAGCAGTTCTTC. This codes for CASSGSGGRWNNEQFF.

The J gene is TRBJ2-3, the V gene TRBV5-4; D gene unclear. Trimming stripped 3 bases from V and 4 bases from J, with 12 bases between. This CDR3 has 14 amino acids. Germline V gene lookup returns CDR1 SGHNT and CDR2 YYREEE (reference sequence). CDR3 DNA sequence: TGTGCCAGCAGCTCGCAAATGGGGTCAGATACGCAGTATTTT. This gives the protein CASSSQMGSDTQYF.

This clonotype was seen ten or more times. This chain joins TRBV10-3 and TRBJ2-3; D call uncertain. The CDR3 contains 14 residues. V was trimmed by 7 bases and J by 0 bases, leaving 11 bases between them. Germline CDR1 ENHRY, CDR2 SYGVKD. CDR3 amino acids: CAIKVSSSTDTQYF. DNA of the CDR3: TGTGCCATCAAGGTCAGCTCTAGCACAGATACGCAGTATTTT.

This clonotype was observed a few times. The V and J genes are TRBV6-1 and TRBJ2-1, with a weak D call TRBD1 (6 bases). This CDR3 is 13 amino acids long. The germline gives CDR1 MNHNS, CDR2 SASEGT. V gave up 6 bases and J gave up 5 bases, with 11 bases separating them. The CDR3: CASRRTANNEQFF. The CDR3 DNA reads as TGTGCCAGCAGAAGGACAGCCAACAATGAGCAGTTCTTC.

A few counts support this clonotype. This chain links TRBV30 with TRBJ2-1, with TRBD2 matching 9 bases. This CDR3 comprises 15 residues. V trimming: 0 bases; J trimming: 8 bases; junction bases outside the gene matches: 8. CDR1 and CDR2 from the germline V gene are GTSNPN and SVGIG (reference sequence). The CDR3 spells CAWSVQPSGIYEQFF. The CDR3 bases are TGTGCCTGGAGTGTACAGCCTAGCGGGATCTATGAGCAGTTCTTC.

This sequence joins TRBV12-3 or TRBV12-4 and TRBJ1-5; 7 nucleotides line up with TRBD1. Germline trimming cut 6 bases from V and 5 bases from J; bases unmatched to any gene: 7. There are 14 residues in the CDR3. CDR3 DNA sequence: TGTGCCAGCAGCCTGACAGGGACCCATCAGCCCCAGCATTTT. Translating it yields CASSLTGTHQPQHF.

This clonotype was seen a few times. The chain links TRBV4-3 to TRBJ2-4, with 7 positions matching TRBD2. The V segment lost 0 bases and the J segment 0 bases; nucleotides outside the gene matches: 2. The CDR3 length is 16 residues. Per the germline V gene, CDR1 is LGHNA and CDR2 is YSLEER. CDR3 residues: CASSQDRGVAKNIQYF. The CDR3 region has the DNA TGCGCCAGCAGCCAAGATCGGGGGGTAGCCAAAAACATTCAGTACTTC.

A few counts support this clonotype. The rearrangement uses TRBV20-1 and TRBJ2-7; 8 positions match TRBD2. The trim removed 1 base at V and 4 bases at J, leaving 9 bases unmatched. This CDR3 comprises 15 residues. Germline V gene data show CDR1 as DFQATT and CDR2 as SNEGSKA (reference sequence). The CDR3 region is CSARASVRGGYEQYF. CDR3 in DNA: TGCAGTGCTAGAGCCTCTGTGCGCGGGGGGTACGAGCAGTACTTC.

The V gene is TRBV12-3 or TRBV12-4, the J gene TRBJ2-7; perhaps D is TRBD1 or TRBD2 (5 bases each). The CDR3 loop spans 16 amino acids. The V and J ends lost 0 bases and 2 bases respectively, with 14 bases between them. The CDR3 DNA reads TGTGCCAGCAGTTTAGCGGGTAGGGGACGGACCTACGAGCAGTACTTC. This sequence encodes CASSLAGRGRTYEQYF.

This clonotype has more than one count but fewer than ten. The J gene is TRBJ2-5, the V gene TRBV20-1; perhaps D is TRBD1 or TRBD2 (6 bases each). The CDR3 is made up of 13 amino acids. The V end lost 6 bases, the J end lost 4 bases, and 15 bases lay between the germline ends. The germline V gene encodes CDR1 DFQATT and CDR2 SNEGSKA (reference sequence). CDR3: CSALRGVGETQYF. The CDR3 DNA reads TGCAGTGCCCTGAGGGGGGTGGGAGAGACCCAGTACTTC.